The present entry profiles one T cell receptor (beta chain) with its context. Its antigen is still unknown. The CDR3 runs to 16 residues. Trimming removed 4 bases from V and 5 bases from J; junction bases left unmatched: 14. Germline CDR1 SGHDT, CDR2 YYEEEE. The assay was immunoSEQ multiplex PCR, and TCRdb's table has in-frame clones only and misses some. The repertoire has about 1 million clones, under 80% of them found once; the top ten carry approximately 1.5%. The data originate from a study of shared clonotypes between healthy human individuals. Across the study: Each donor's CD8 memory used one plate, CD8 naive two, each CD4 subset three. General study results and limits: Unshared clonotypes carried lower generation probabilities than those common to all four donors.

All donors qualified as healthy HIV-negative adults and had experienced no recent acute infections or vaccinations. Subsets obtained from CD4+ cells comprised CD45RA+ naive and CD45RA-negative memory cells. The receptor was isolated from a man between 18 and 35 years old in good health. Sequencing used memory CD4+ T cells sorted from blood. Subset: CD45RA-negative fraction. The V gene is TRBV5-6, the J gene TRBJ2-7, with 8 bases matching TRBD1. The CDR3 coding sequence is TGTGCCAGCAGCCCCCGTTTAGGAGGACAGGGCCACGAGCAGTACTTC. Encoded protein: CASSPRLGGQGHEQYF. The whole variable domain, remainder taken from reference TRBV5-6 and TRBJ2-7, is DAGVTQSPTHLIKTRGQQVTLRCSPKSGHDTVSWYQQALGQGPQFIFQYYEEEERQRGNFPDRFSGHQFPNYSSELNVNALLLGDSALYLCASSPRLGGQGHEQYFGPGTRLTVT.